One sample yielded the 27 T cell receptor beta chains listed below, sequenced in a study of shared clonotypes between healthy human individuals. Data came from immunoSEQ multiplex PCR; TCRdb stores just in-frame clones and leaves some out. The sample gives approximately 2.5 million clones, 90% to 95% of which show up once; 0.13% to 0.15% is in the top ten. The specimen was naive CD4+ T cells sorted from blood. Subset described: CD45RA+ positively selected. The receptors derive from a man aged 18 to 30 in good health.

The chain couples TRBV7-9 to TRBJ2-3, with TRBD1 matching 9 bases. The CDR3 has 14 amino acids. In germline, CDR1 is SEHNR, CDR2 FQNEAQ (reference sequence). The V and J ends lost 5 bases and 6 bases, in that order; junction bases with no gene match: 6. The CDR3 DNA follows: TGTGCCAGCAGCCCCGGGACAGGGTGGGATACGCAGTATTTT. Protein: CASSPGTGWDTQYF.

The rearrangement uses TRBV2 and TRBJ1-2; 7 positions match TRBD1. The germline V gene has CDR1 SNHLY and CDR2 FYNNEI. The CDR3 spans 15 residues. Trimming took 4 bases from V and 4 from J; bases not matched to a gene: 9. The CDR3 bases are TGTGCCAGCAGTGGACAGGGTGTTGGGGGCTATGGCTACACCTTC. Its translation: CASSGQGVGGYGYTF.

The chain is built from TRBV5-1 and TRBJ1-2, with 7 bases matching TRBD1. The CDR3 runs 13 residues. Germline values: CDR1 SGHRS, CDR2 YFSETQ. With 4 bases clipped from V and 7 bases from J, the junction kept 7 bases outside the gene matches. The DNA for the CDR3 is TGCGCCAGCAGCCTAGGGACAGTGCCTGGCTACACCTTC. Translation: CASSLGTVPGYTF.

The chain links TRBV7-2 to TRBJ2-5, with 12 bases matching TRBD2. The junction had 15 bases not matched to a gene; V was cut back by 1 base and J by 9 bases. Germline CDR1 reads SGHTA; CDR2 reads FQGNSA. This CDR3 region has 18 residues. The CDR3 sequence is CASSLESPVTSGRLSQYF. CDR3 DNA: TGTGCCAGCAGCTTAGAATCCCCTGTTACTAGCGGGAGGCTGTCCCAGTACTTC.

The rearrangement links TRBV5-6 to TRBJ1-1; 9 bases fit TRBD1. With 3 bases clipped from V and 1 base from J, the junction kept 4 bases outside the gene matches. The CDR3 runs 15 residues. Per germline, CDR1 SGHDT and CDR2 YYEEEE. Written as DNA, the CDR3 is TGTGCCAGCAGCTACACGGGACAGGGGAACACTGAAGCTTTCTTT. Translated: CASSYTGQGNTEAFF.

This clone was detected only once. The chain uses TRBV4-3 and TRBJ2-3; 13 nucleotides match TRBD2. This CDR3 region has 18 residues. Losses at the gene ends were 3 bases for V and 3 bases for J; bases not matched to a gene: 9. CDR1 is LGHNA and CDR2 is YSLEER in the germline V gene. CDR3 sequence (DNA): TGCGCCAGCAGCCAGAGGTGGGGACTAGCGGGAAGAACAGATACGCAGTATTTT. Translation: CASSQRWGLAGRTDTQYF.

The chain is built from TRBV30 and TRBJ2-5, with 12 bases that match TRBD2. This CDR3 comprises 17 residues. Losses at the gene ends were 2 bases for V and 6 bases for J; bases not matched to a gene: 13. Germline CDR1 is GTSNPN and CDR2 is SVGIG (reference sequence). The CDR3 bases are TGTGCCTGGAGTTTGGTCCGCACTAGCGGGGGGATGAAGACCCAGTACTTC. This translates into CAWSLVRTSGGMKTQYF.

This clone has a single count. The chain combines TRBV19 with TRBJ2-7; TRBD1 or TRBD2 may be the D gene (6 bases each). This CDR3 has 16 amino acids. CDR1 is LNHDA and CDR2 is SQIVND in the germline V gene (reference sequence). V was clipped by 6 bases and J by 6 bases, with 24 bases between them. The CDR3 reads CASSQGRREPMSEQYF. The CDR3 nucleotides read TGTGCCAGTAGCCAGGGGCGGAGGGAACCTATGTCCGAGCAGTACTTC.

The chain combines TRBV28 with TRBJ1-5; D might be TRBD1 (5 bases). Germline V CDR1 and CDR2: MDHEN, SYDVKM. With 10 bases removed from V and 5 bases from J, the gap between germline ends came to 18 bases. This CDR3 is built from 14 residues. The CDR3 region is CAIDGEQAYQPQHF. The CDR3 DNA reads TGTGCCATCGACGGGGAACAGGCATATCAGCCCCAGCATTTT.

The gene calls are TRBV7-6 and TRBJ2-2, with TRBD1 matching 10 bases. The CDR3 has 18 residues. Germline-derived CDR1 and CDR2 are SGHVS and FNYEAQ. J gave up 2 bases and V 1 base, and 7 bases lay outside the gene matches. CDR3 sequence reads: CASSLDPRQGANTGELFF. CDR3 coding DNA: TGTGCCAGCAGCTTAGACCCAAGACAGGGGGCCAACACCGGGGAGCTGTTTTTT.

This clone was recorded once. The V and J genes are TRBV5-1 and TRBJ1-2; D perhaps matches TRBD1 (5 bases). The CDR3 length is 15 residues. V lost 0 bases and J lost 4, with 13 bases in between. The germline CDR1 and CDR2 sequences are SGHRS and YFSETQ. CDR3 bases: TGCGCCAGCAGCTTGGGCGGGGACGGGGGCTATGGCTACACCTTC. Its protein product is CASSLGGDGGYGYTF.

This sequence joins TRBV5-1 and TRBJ2-5; 13 bases fit TRBD2. CDR3 length: 14 residues. Looked up from germline, CDR1 is SGHRS and CDR2 is YFSETQ. Trimming removed 4 bases from V and 10 bases from J; junction bases left unmatched: 7. The CDR3 spells CASSELAGGPGQYF. CDR3 in DNA: TGCGCCAGCAGCGAACTAGCGGGAGGGCCGGGCCAGTACTTC.

Details on this clone: Other DNA sequences within the sample encode an identical CDR3. This rearrangement joins TRBV9 to TRBJ1-4; TRBD1 agrees at 10 bases. The junction had 0 bases not matched to a gene; V was cut back by 2 bases and J by 2 bases. Per the germline V gene, CDR1 is SGDLS and CDR2 is YYNGEE. This CDR3 has 15 residues. The CDR3 reads CASSVGQGTNEKLFF. The CDR3 coding sequence is TGTGCCAGCAGCGTGGGACAGGGGACTAATGAAAAACTGTTTTTT.

In its sample, this clone was seen a few times. The missing conserved phenylalanine or tryptophan at the end of this CDR3 makes a read error likely. No DNA is shown, since the ends of the CDR3 on it are uncertain; the CDR3 is the one TCRdb lists. This chain joins TRBV3-2 and TRBJ1-1. TRBV3-2 is reported as a pseudogene. Ends included, the CDR3 has 8 residues. The CDR3 region is CASGPGGV.

V and J are TRBV28 and TRBJ2-2, with D perhaps matching TRBD2 (6 bases). The CDR3 has 15 amino acids. Germline V gene data show CDR1 as MDHEN and CDR2 as SYDVKM. Deletions cut 2 bases from V and 3 bases from J, with 10 bases between. CDR3 nucleotide sequence: TGTGCCAGCAGTTTAACGGGACTTGACACCGGGGAGCTGTTTTTT. This sequence encodes CASSLTGLDTGELFF.

The sample holds one count of this clone. The chain uses TRBV29-1 and TRBJ2-2; a weak D match, TRBD2 (7 bases). The V end was cut by 8 bases, the J end by 6 bases, with 13 bases between. Germline V lookup: CDR1 SQVTM, CDR2 ANQGSEA. CDR3 length: 12 amino acids. Written as DNA, the CDR3 is TGCAGCTCTGCGGGGGCGGCCGGGGAGCTGTTTTTT. Translating gives CSSAGAAGELFF.

This clone was seen a single time. The J gene is TRBJ1-1, the V gene TRBV7-3; D call uncertain. Germline V gene sequence: CDR1 SGHTA, CDR2 FQGTGA. CDR3 length: 15 residues. V shed 5 bases and J shed 0 bases, with 13 bases lying between them. CDR3 in amino acids: CASSPRVQMNTEAFF. For the CDR3, the DNA is TGTGCCAGCAGCCCGAGAGTTCAAATGAACACTGAAGCTTTCTTT.

The chain has TRBV7-8 and TRBJ1-5, with D perhaps matching TRBD1 (6 bases). CDR3 size: 18 residues. The V end was cut by 0 bases, the J end by 2 bases, with 17 bases between. The germline gives CDR1 SGHVS, CDR2 FQNEAQ. The CDR3 nucleotides read TGTGCCAGCAGCTTAGCCTGGGGGCAGGGCGATCGCAATCAGCCCCAGCATTTT. As protein: CASSLAWGQGDRNQPQHF.

The chain links TRBV7-2 to TRBJ2-5; D uncertain. This CDR3 spans 13 amino acids. In germline, CDR1 is SGHTA, CDR2 FQGNSA. Trimming left V 3 bases short and J 1 base short, with 6 bases between. CDR3 coding DNA: TGTGCCAGCAGCTTGAACAGCCAAGAGACCCAGTACTTC. It is translated as CASSLNSQETQYF.

The chain has TRBV11-2 and TRBJ2-5, with D perhaps TRBD1 (6 bases). The CDR3 runs 14 residues. CDR1 is SGHAT, CDR2 FQNNGV, per germline. V shed 3 bases and J shed 2 bases, with 10 bases lying between them. Here the CDR3 reads CASSFGTPQETQYF. The CDR3 bases are TGTGCCAGCAGCTTCGGGACACCTCAAGAGACCCAGTACTTC.

The V call is TRBV18, the J call TRBJ2-5, with D unresolved. There are 15 residues in the CDR3. Germline V lookup: CDR1 KGHSH, CDR2 LQKENI. V dropped 6 bases and J dropped 5 bases, with 19 bases sitting between them. CDR3 in DNA: TGTGCCAGCTCCCTATTTACTTCGGTGTGGGAGACCCAGTACTTC. Translating gives CASSLFTSVWETQYF. Filled out from reference TRBV18 and TRBJ2-5, the complete variable domain reads NAGVMQNPRHLVRRRGQEARLRCSPMKGHSHVYWYRQLPEEGLKFMVYLQKENIIDESGMPKERFSAEFPKEGPSILRIQQVVRGDSAAYFCASSLFTSVWETQYFGPGTRLLVL.

The rearrangement joins TRBV11-2 to TRBJ1-2; D might be TRBD1 (6 bases). Looked up from germline, CDR1 is SGHAT and CDR2 is FQNNGV. The CDR3 is 15 amino acids. Trimming took 2 bases from V and 9 from J, leaving 19 bases between them. CDR3: CASSLRGRGTISYTF. CDR3 DNA sequence: TGTGCCAGCAGCTTAAGGGGCAGGGGAACTATAAGCTACACCTTC.

The J gene is TRBJ2-3, the V gene TRBV18; tentatively, D is TRBD2 (6 bases). This CDR3 has 16 amino acids. Germline V gene sequence: CDR1 KGHSH, CDR2 LQKENI. Trimming pared 3 bases from V and 0 bases from J, leaving 13 bases between. CDR3 sequence: CASSPFHGSSTDTQYF. CDR3 DNA sequence: TGTGCCAGCTCACCTTTCCACGGGAGTAGCACAGATACGCAGTATTTT.

The J gene is TRBJ1-4, the V gene TRBV7-9; unclear D gene. Germline CDR1 SEHNR, CDR2 FQNEAQ (reference sequence). The CDR3 totals 15 residues. V lost 2 bases and J 5 bases, leaving 12 bases between the germline ends. CDR3 nucleotide sequence: TGTGCCAGCAGCTTATTGGGTCATGTAAATGAAAAACTGTTTTTT. It codes for CASSLLGHVNEKLFF.

About this clone itself: The sample carries other DNA sequences with the same CDR3. The J gene is TRBJ2-5, the V gene TRBV6-5; possible D gene TRBD2, 5 bases. The CDR3 runs 12 residues. Germline CDR1 is MNHEY and CDR2 is SVGAGI. With 6 bases removed from V and 4 bases from J, the gap between germline ends came to 9 bases. Here the CDR3 DNA reads TGTGCCAGCAGCCCTAGCAGAGAGACCCAGTACTTC. This sequence encodes CASSPSRETQYF.

The chain is built from TRBV7-2 and TRBJ1-1; maybe TRBD1 (5 bases). V was cut by 3 bases and J by 4 bases, with 18 bases left in between. The germline CDR1 and CDR2 sequences are SGHTA and FQGNSA. This CDR3 is 16 amino acids long. The CDR3 spells CASSFQPRASGTEAFF. CDR3 nucleotide sequence: TGTGCCAGCAGCTTTCAGCCCAGGGCCTCAGGCACTGAAGCTTTCTTT.

The chain is built from TRBV4-1 and TRBJ1-3; no firm D call. V lost 1 base, J lost 4 bases, and 14 bases lay in between. The CDR3 has 16 residues. Germline assignment: CDR1 MGHRA and CDR2 YSYEKL. The DNA of the CDR3 is TGCGCCAGCAGCCAAGCTCGAACGACCCTGGGAAACACCATATATTTT. Translation gives CASSQARTTLGNTIYF.